These T cell receptor beta chains were read from a single sample in a study of immune cell composition in non-small cell lung cancer. Generated by immunoSEQ multiplex PCR, the TCRdb table keeps only in-frame clones and is missing some. The sample carries around 13,000 clones, around three quarters recorded once. Material for sequencing was lung tumor tissue. The receptors were sampled from a human donor with non-small cell lung cancer. The CDR3 runs from the conserved cysteine through the conserved F or W. The D gene is left open where the match is weak. Size is omitted from some rows. Given values are once, few, many or a class for expanded clones.

D gene	J gene	V gene	clone size	CDR3 DNA	CDR3 protein
TRBD1	TRBJ2-1	TRBV18	NA	TGTGCCAGCTCAACTGACAGGGGAAATGAGCAGTTCTTC	CASSTDRGNEQFF
NA	TRBJ2-2	TRBV27	NA	TGTGCCAGCAGAGCAGGAATCACCGCGGGCGCCGGGGAGCTGTTTTTT	CASRAGITAGAGELFF
NA	TRBJ2-6	TRBV5-1	NA	TGCGCCAGCAGCCGCGGGACTGCTGGGGCCAACGTCCTGACTTTC	CASSRGTAGANVLTF
NA	TRBJ2-7	TRBV5-5	NA	TGTGCCAGCAGCTTCGCCTACGAGCAGTACTTC	CASSFAYEQYF
NA	TRBJ2-7	TRBV29-1	NA	TGCAGCGTTCAACTCAGACTAGACCCTTGGTACGAGCAGTACTTC	CSVQLRLDPWYEQYF
NA	TRBJ1-1	TRBV15	NA	TGTGCCACCAACCCGACACGCTCGAACACTGAAGCTTTCTTT	CATNPTRSNTEAFF
TRBD1	TRBJ2-7	TRBV16	NA	TGTGCCAGCAGCCAATACAGGGGGTACGAGCAGTACTTC	CASSQYRGYEQYF
NA	TRBJ2-2	TRBV5-6	medium-sized	TGTGCCAGCACCTTGGAACAGGGCGTGGGCACCGGGGAGCTGTTTTTT	CASTLEQGVGTGELFF
NA	TRBJ1-1	TRBV2	medium-sized	TGTGCCAGCAGGTCAGGGGCGAGCCGGATGTCTGAAGCTTTCTTT	CASRSGASRMSEAFF
TRBD1	TRBJ2-3	TRBV18	once	TGTGCCAGCTCATCCGGGACAGGGGAAATTGCGCAGTATTTT	CASSSGTGEIAQYF
NA	TRBJ1-2	TRBV7-2	NA	TGTGCCAGCAGCTTCTTTTCCTTGGGTCAGGGAATAAACTATGGCTACACCTTC	CASSFFSLGQGINYGYTF
TRBD1	TRBJ2-6	TRBV7-3	NA	TGTGCCAGCAGCTTACCTGGACAGGGAAACTCTGGGGCCAACGTCCTGACTTTC	CASSLPGQGNSGANVLTF
TRBD1	TRBJ1-5	TRBV2	few	TGTGCCAGCAGAGCGGACAGGGCAGGGCAGCCCCAGCATTTT	CASRADRAGQPQHF
TRBD2	TRBJ2-3	TRBV7-2	NA	TGTGCCAGCAGCTTAAGAGGAGCGGGAGTGGCAGATACGCAGTATTTT	CASSLRGAGVADTQYF
NA	TRBJ2-1	TRBV19	NA	TGTGCCAGTAGTATAGTCGGTAGCTCTAGTGGATACAATGAGCAGTTCTTC	CASSIVGSSSGYNEQFF
NA	TRBJ2-2	TRBV18	NA	TGTGCCAGCTCACCACAAAAGGCCCAGGCCACCGGGGAGCTGTTTTTT	CASSPQKAQATGELFF
NA	TRBJ2-3	TRBV28	NA	TGTGCCAGCAGTTTACAGCCTTCCGGGGCAGATACGCAGTATTTT	CASSLQPSGADTQYF
NA	TRBJ2-7	TRBV5-4	NA	TGTGCCAGCAGCAAGGACATCCAGAGCTCCTACGAGCAGTACTTC	CASSKDIQSSYEQYF
NA	TRBJ2-1	TRBV29-1	NA	TGCAGCGTTGAAGATCGGAGCTACAATGAGCAGTTCTTC	CSVEDRSYNEQFF
TRBD1	TRBJ2-3	TRBV18	few	TGTGCCAGCTCACCACTTGGGACAGGGAGAGGCACAGATACGCAGTATTTT	CASSPLGTGRGTDTQYF
NA	TRBJ2-3	TRBV7-9	NA	TGTGCCAGCAGCCCCCACGCGCGCGGCCTATCGGATACGCAGTATTTT	CASSPHARGLSDTQYF
NA	TRBJ1-2	TRBV14	NA	TGTGCCAGCAGCCAAGATAGGACAGTATATGGCTACACCTTC	CASSQDRTVYGYTF
TRBD1	TRBJ2-5	TRBV6-5	NA	TGTGCCAGCAGTTTAGACAGGGTGGCACCCCAGTACTTC	CASSLDRVAPQYF
NA	TRBJ1-5	TRBV7-2	NA	TGTGCCAGCAGCCCCACCCGGGGAGGTGAGCAGCCCCAGCATTTT	CASSPTRGGEQPQHF
TRBD2	TRBJ2-3	TRBV7-2	NA	TGTGCCAGCAGCTTAGGGGGACTAGTTGCAGATACGCAGTATTTT	CASSLGGLVADTQYF
NA	TRBJ2-3	TRBV9	NA	TGTGCCAGCAGCGTAGACGGTATTGCAGATACGCAGTATTTT	CASSVDGIADTQYF
TRBD2	TRBJ2-1	TRBV7-2	NA	TGTGCCAGCAGCATAATAGCGGGAGGATCTACCAATGAGCAGTTCTTC	CASSIIAGGSTNEQFF
TRBD2	TRBJ2-5	TRBV4-2	few	TGTGCCAGCAGCCAAGATCGGGCTAGCGGGAGGGAGACCCAGTACTTC	CASSQDRASGRETQYF
NA	TRBJ2-1	TRBV30	NA	TGTGCCTGGAGTGCGGGAGCCCGTTACAATGAGCAGTTCTTC	CAWSAGARYNEQFF
TRBD1	TRBJ2-3	TRBV7-3	NA	TGTGCCAGCAGCTCTGGGACAGCTCGGGATACGCAGTATTTT	CASSSGTARDTQYF
TRBD1	TRBJ2-5	TRBV15	NA	TGTGCCACCAGCAGTGAGGGACAGGGTCGTCAAGAGACCCAGTACTTC	CATSSEGQGRQETQYF
NA	TRBJ1-2	TRBV14	NA	TGTGCCAGCAGCCAAAATCCAGGCTATGGCTACACCTTC	CASSQNPGYGYTF
NA	TRBJ1-1	TRBV7-6	once	TGTGCCAGCAGCGCGGACACGAACACTGAAGCTTTCTTT	CASSADTNTEAFF
NA	TRBJ1-1	TRBV19	NA	TGTGCCACCATTCAGGGGTCCTTTGGGACTGAAGCTTTCTTT	CATIQGSFGTEAFF
TRBD1	TRBJ2-7	TRBV28	NA	TGTGCCAGCAGTGCCCGGGACAGGGGACTCTACGAGCAGTACTTC	CASSARDRGLYEQYF
NA	TRBJ1-6	TRBV5-1	NA	TGCGCCAGCCAGCTTGGTGGGCCCTATTCACCCCTCCACTTT	CASQLGGPYSPLHF
NA	TRBJ2-1	TRBV19	NA	TGTGCCAGTATGGGAAAGGCAGGGGCCTACAATGAGCAGTTCTTC	CASMGKAGAYNEQFF
TRBD1	TRBJ2-7	TRBV7-2	NA	TGTGCCAGCACCATAGGACAGGGGAGCTCCTACGAGCAGTACTTC	CASTIGQGSSYEQYF
NA	TRBJ2-1	TRBV4-3	few	TGCGCCAGCAGCAACTCGGGGAGCGGAGCGTCCTACAATGAGCAGTTCTTC	CASSNSGSGASYNEQFF
NA	TRBJ2-2	TRBV7-3	few	TGTGCCAGCAGCTTATTCCAGGGGAACACCGGGGAGCTGTTTTTT	CASSLFQGNTGELFF
NA	TRBJ2-3	TRBV7-9	once	TGTGCCAGCAGCTCGACTAGCACAGATACGCAGTATTTT	CASSSTSTDTQYF
NA	TRBJ2-7	TRBV6-1	NA	TGTGCCAGCAGTGAAGCTACAGGTGTGGTGTACGAGCAGTACTTC	CASSEATGVVYEQYF